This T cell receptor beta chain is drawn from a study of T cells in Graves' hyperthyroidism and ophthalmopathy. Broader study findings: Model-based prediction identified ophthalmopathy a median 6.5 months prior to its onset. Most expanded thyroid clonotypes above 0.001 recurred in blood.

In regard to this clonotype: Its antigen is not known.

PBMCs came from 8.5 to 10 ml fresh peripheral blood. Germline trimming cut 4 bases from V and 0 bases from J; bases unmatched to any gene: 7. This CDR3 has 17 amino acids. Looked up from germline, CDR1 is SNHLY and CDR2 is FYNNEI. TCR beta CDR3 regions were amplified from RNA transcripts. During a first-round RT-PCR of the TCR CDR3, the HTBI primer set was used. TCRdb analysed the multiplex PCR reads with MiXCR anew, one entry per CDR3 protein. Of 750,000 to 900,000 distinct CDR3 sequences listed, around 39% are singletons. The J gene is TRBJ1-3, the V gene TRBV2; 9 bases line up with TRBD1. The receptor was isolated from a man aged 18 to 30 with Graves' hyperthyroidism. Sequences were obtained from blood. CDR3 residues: CASSALGDRDSGNTIYF. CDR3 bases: TGTGCCAGCAGTGCACTTGGGGACAGGGACTCTGGAAACACCATATATTTT.